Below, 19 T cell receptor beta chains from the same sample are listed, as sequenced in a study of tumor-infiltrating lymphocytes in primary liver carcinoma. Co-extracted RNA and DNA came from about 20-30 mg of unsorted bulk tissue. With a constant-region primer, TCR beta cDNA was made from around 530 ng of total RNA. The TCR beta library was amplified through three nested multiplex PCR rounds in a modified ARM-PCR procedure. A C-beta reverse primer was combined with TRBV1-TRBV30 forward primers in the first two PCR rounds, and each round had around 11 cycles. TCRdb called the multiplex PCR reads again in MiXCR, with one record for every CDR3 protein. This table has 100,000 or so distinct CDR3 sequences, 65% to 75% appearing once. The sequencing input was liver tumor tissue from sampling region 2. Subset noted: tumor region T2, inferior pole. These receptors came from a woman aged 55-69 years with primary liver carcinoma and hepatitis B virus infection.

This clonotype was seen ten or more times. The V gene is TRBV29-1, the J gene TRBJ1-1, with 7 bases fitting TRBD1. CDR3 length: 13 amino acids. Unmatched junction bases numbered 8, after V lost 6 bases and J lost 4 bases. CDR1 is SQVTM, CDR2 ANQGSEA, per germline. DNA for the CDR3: TGCAGCGTCAACAGGGGATTAGGCACTGAAGCTTTCTTT. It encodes CSVNRGLGTEAFF.

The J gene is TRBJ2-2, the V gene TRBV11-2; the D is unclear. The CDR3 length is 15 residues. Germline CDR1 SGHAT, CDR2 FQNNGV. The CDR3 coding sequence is TGTGCAGGCAGCCCTCCGCGAGGACCGACCGGGGAGCTGTTTTTT. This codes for CAGSPPRGPTGELFF.

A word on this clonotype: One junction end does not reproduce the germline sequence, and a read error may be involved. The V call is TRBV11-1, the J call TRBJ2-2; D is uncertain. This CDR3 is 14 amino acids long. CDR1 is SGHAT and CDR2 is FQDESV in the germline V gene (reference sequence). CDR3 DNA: TGTGTCAGCAGACCGAACCTTGACACCGAGGAGCTGTTTTTT. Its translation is CVSRPNLDTEELFF.

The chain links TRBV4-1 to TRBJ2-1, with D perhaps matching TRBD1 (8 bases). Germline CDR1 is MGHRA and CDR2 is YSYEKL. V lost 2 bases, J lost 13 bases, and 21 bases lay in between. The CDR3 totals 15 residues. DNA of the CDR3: TGCGCCAGCAGCCAACTCACAGGGGGGAGGGAGACCCAGTTCTTC. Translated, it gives CASSQLTGGRETQFF.

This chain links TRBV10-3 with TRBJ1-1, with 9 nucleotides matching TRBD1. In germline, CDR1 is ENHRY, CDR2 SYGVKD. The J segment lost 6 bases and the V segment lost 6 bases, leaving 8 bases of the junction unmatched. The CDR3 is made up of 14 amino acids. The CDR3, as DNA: TGTGCCATCAGCCAACAGGGGGCCAACGCTGAAGCTTTCTTT. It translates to CAISQQGANAEAFF.

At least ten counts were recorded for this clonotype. The CDR3: CASGSGQGFNEQFF. CDR3 DNA: TGTGCTAGTGGTTCGGGACAGGGGTTCAATGAGCAGTTCTTC. This chain uses TRBV12-5 with TRBJ2-1; 10 bases map to TRBD1. Trimming removed 4 bases from V and 6 bases from J; junction bases left unmatched: 3. The CDR3 is 14 residues long. The germline V gene encodes CDR1 LGHNT and CDR2 FRNRAP.

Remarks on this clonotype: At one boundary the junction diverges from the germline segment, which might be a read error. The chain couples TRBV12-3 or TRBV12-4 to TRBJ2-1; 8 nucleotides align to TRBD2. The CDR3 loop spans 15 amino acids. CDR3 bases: TGTGCCAGCAGCCTTTGGACTAGCAGTTACAATGAGGAGTTCTTC. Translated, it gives CASSLWTSSYNEEFF.

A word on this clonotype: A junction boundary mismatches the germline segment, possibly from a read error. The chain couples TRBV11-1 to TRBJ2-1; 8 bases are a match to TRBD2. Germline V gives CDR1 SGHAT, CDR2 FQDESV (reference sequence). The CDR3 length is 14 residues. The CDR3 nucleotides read TGTGCAAGCAGCTCAGACGGGGGGGGGGAAAAACAGTTCTTC. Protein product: CASSSDGGGEKQFF.

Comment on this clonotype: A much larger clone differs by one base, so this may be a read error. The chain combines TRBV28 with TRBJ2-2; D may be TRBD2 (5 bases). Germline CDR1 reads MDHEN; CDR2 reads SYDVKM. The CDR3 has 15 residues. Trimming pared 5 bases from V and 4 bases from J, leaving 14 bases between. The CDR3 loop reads CASSLYRTGTGELFF. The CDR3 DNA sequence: TGTGCCAGCAGTCTCTACCGGACTGGCACCGGGGAGCTGTTTTTT.

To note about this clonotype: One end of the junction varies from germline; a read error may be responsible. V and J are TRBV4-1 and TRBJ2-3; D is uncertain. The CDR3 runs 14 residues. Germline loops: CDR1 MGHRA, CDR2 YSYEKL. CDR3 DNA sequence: TGCGCCAGCAGTCAGACGATCGGAACAGATATGCAGTATTTT. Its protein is CASSQTIGTDMQYF.

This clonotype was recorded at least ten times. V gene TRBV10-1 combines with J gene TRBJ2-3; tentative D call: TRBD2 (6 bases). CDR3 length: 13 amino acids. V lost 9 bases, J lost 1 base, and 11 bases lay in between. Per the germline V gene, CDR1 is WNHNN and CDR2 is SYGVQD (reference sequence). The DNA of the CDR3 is TGCGCCAGAATGACTAGTCGCACAGATACGCAGTATTTT. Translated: CARMTSRTDTQYF.

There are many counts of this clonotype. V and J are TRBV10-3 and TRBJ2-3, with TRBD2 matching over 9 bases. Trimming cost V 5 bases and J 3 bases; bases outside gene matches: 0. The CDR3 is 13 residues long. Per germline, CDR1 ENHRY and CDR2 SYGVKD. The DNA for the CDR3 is TGTGCCATCAGTAGCGGGAGGACAGATACGCAGTATTTT. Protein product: CAISSGRTDTQYF.

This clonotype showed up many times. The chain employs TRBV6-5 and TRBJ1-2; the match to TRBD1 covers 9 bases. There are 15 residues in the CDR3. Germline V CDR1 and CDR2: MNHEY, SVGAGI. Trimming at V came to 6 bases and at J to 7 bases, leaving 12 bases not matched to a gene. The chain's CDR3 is CASRPWTGAYGGYTF. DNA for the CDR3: TGTGCCAGCAGACCCTGGACAGGGGCCTACGGTGGCTACACCTTC.

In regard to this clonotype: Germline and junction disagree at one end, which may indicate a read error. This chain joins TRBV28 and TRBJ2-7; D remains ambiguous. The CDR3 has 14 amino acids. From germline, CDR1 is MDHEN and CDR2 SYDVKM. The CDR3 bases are TGTACCACCGTCAGAGGAACTCTACGGAACGAACAGTACTTC. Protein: CTTVRGTLRNEQYF.

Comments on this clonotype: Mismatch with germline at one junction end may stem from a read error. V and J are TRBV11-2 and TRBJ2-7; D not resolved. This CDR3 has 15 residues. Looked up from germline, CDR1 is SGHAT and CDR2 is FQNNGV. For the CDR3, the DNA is TGTGTCAGCAGCTTAGATCTCACAAGGCCATACGAGCAGTATTTC. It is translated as CVSSLDLTRPYEQYF. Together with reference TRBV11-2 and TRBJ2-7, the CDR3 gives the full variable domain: EAGVAQSPRYKIIEKRQSVAFWCNPISGHATLYWYQQILGQGPKLLIQFQNNGVVDDSQLPKDRFSAERLKGVDSTLKIQPAKLEDSAVYLCVSSLDLTRPYEQYFGPGTRLTVT.

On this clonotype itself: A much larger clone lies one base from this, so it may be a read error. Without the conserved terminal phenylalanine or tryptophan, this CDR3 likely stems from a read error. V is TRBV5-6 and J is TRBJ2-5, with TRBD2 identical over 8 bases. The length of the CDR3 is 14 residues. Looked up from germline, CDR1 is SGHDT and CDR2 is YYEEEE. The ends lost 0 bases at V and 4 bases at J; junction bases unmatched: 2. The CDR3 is CASSLAAGVETQYL. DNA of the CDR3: TGTGCCAGCAGCTTGGCAGCGGGAGTAGAGACCCAGTACCTC.

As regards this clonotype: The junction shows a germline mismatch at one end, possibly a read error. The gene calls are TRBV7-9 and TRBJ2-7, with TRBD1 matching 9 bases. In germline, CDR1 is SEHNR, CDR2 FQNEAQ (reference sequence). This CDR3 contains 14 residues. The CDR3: CANSLQGAIYEQYF. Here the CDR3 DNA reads TGTGCCAACAGCTTACAGGGGGCCATCTACGAGCAGTACTTC.

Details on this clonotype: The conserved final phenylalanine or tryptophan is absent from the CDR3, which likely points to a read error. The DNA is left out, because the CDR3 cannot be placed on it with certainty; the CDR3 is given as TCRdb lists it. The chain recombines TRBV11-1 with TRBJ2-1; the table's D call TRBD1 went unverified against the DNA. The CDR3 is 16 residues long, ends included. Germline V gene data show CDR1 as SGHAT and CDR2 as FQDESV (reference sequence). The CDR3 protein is CASSQTASQSGDERFS.

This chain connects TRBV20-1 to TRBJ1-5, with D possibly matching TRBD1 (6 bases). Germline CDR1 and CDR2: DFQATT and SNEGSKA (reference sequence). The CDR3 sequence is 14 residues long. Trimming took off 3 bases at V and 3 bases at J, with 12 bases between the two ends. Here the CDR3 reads CSARTGPPNQPQHF. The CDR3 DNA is TGCAGTGCTAGGACAGGCCCCCCCAATCAGCCCCAGCATTTT.